This T cell receptor beta chain was obtained from a study of OX40 agonist ivuxolimab in advanced cancers. Study observations and caveats: CD4+ and CD8+ blood T cells expanded clonally by week 6 at 0.1 to 3.0 mg/kg.

The cohort excluded patients with autoimmune disease history or systemic immunosuppression. CDR1 is MNHNS, CDR2 SASEGT, per germline. The CDR3 contains 15 residues. Trimming cost V 8 bases and J 1 base, with 17 bases left between them. Remarks on this clone: Its antigen is unidentified.

The data were produced by immunoSEQ multiplex PCR, yet TCRdb's version contains in-frame clones alone and is incomplete. Among fewer than 100,000 clones listed, under 85% were seen once. The source was CD4+ or CD8+ T cells sorted from blood, collected in a trial of the OX40 agonist ivuxolimab. This sequence joins TRBV6-1 and TRBJ1-1; no reliable D call. The receptor's source is an adult with an advanced solid tumor such as melanoma, head and neck, liver or kidney cancer. The CDR3 DNA reads as TGTGCCAGCGGCCGGTCTTGGGAGGGGAACACTGAAGCTTTCTTT. Its protein is CASGRSWEGNTEAFF.